This TCR beta chain was obtained from a study of beta chain features in type 1 diabetes. In the case of this clone: The antigen is unknown. A much larger clone sits a single nucleotide away, making a read error possible. Other nucleotide sequences from this sample produce the same CDR3.

Study-level findings and limits: Type 1 diabetes patients showed fewer insertions and more deletions at VDJ junctions. Type 1 diabetes patients showed a moderate but significant shortening of TCRB CDR3s in all four CD4+ subsets.

Expressed TCRB transcripts were sequenced after all isolated RNA was converted to cDNA. The repertoire was sequenced with immunoSEQ multiplex PCR; TCRdb's copy has only in-frame clones and lacks some. In the table there are about 370,000 clones, roughly 9.8% of which are singletons. The clonotype was recovered from a young man with type 1 diabetes. Sequencing was carried out using central memory CD4+ T cells from blood.

The CDR3 coding sequence is TGTGCCAGCAGCTTAAACAATGAGCAGTTCTTC. Encoded protein: CASSLNNEQFF. The chain has TRBV7-8 and TRBJ2-1; D is unresolved. Trimming pared 2 bases from V and 5 bases from J, leaving 1 base between. The CDR3 length is 11 residues. The germline V gene encodes CDR1 SGHVS and CDR2 FQNEAQ. Using reference TRBV7-8 and TRBJ2-1 for the parts outside the CDR3, the full variable domain is GAGVSQSPRYKVAKRGQDVALRCDPISGHVSLFWYQQALGQGPEFLTYFQNEAQLDKSGLPSDRFFAERPEGSVSTLKIQRTQQEDSAVYLCASSLNNEQFFGPGTRLTVL.